The 4 T cell receptor beta chains below come from one sample, sequenced in a study of blood T cell repertoires in COVID-19. Clones were read by immunoSEQ multiplex PCR, and TCRdb kept only the in-frame ones, dropping some. The repertoire has 20,000 to 30,000 clones, 60% to 85% of them found once; the top ten carry about 16%. The sequenced sample consisted of peripheral blood. All receptors derive from a man older than 75 with active or convalescent COVID-19.

The chain links TRBV5-6 to TRBJ2-1, with D tentatively TRBD2 (6 bases). Looked up from germline, CDR1 is SGHDT and CDR2 is YYEEEE. Trimming stripped 4 bases from V and 8 bases from J, with 10 bases between. This CDR3 spans 12 amino acids. CDR3 DNA: TGTGCCAGCAGCGCGGGATGGGATGAGCAGTTCTTC. Its protein is CASSAGWDEQFF.

V and J are TRBV29-1 and TRBJ1-1; D is uncertain. From germline, CDR1 is SQVTM and CDR2 ANQGSEA. Trimming shortened V by 4 bases and J by 1 base, and 7 bases separated the two germline ends. This CDR3 is 12 amino acids long. The CDR3 bases are TGCAGCGTTGCCCACAAGAACACTGAAGCTTTCTTT. Protein product: CSVAHKNTEAFF.

This sequence joins TRBV11-2 and TRBJ2-5, with D unresolved. Germline CDR1 SGHAT, CDR2 FQNNGV. Trimming took off 5 bases at V and 2 bases at J, with 18 bases between the two ends. CDR3 size: 16 residues. CDR3 bases: TGTGCCAGCAGCCGAGCTTCCTTATCTTTACAAGAGACCCAGTACTTC. It yields the protein CASSRASLSLQETQYF.

V is TRBV6-2 or TRBV6-3 and J is TRBJ1-5, with 8 nucleotides matching TRBD1. Germline-derived CDR1 and CDR2 are MNHEY and SVGEGT. This CDR3 has 15 residues. J was trimmed by 6 bases and V by 2 bases; bases with no gene match: 6. This CDR3 reads CASSYIRTGPQPQHF. In DNA form, the CDR3 reads TGTGCCAGCAGTTACATTCGGACAGGGCCTCAGCCCCAGCATTTT.